These T cell receptor beta chains were read from a single sample in a study of cytotoxic CD8 clonotypes in ibrutinib-treated CLL. TCRdb keeps only in-frame clones here, not all; method: immunoSEQ multiplex PCR. The sample carries some 200,000 clones, 60% to 80% recorded once. Sequences were derived from PBMCs, sampled after 12 months of ibrutinib treatment. The receptors come from a human donor with chronic lymphocytic leukemia. CDR3s include the opening cysteine and the closing phenylalanine or tryptophan. The D gene is left open where the match is weak.

J: TRBJ1-2; D: -; length: 13; V: TRBV28; CDR3: CASSTGLLVGYTF
J: TRBJ2-1; D: TRBD1; length: 16; V: TRBV9; CDR3: CASSVDGQGTYNEQFF
J: TRBJ1-2; D: -; length: 14; V: TRBV11-2; CDR3: CASSTRTAHYGYTF
J: TRBJ2-1; D: -; length: 13; V: TRBV30; CDR3: CAWRRATYNEQFF
J: TRBJ1-6; D: -; length: 17; V: TRBV25-1; CDR3: CASSDPSGRLSNSPLHF
J: TRBJ1-5; D: -; length: 14; V: TRBV6-6; CDR3: CASSPSTSNQPQHF
J: TRBJ1-1; D: -; length: 11; V: TRBV28; CDR3: CASTENTEAFF
J: TRBJ1-5; D: TRBD1; length: 17; V: TRBV18; CDR3: CASSLTTGSNGDQPQHF
J: TRBJ2-6; D: -; length: 17; V: TRBV4-3; CDR3: CAYSRTEVPGGANVLTF
J: TRBJ1-2; D: -; length: 11; V: TRBV4-3; CDR3: CASSLGTSYTF
J: TRBJ2-3; D: TRBD2; length: 15; V: TRBV9; CDR3: CASRSGLAFPDTQYF
J: TRBJ1-4; D: TRBD1; length: 19; V: TRBV28; CDR3: CASSRPLGTGGVTNEKLFF
J: TRBJ1-2; D: -; length: 14; V: TRBV11-2; CDR3: CASSLARGNYGYTF
J: TRBJ1-6; D: TRBD1; length: 16; V: TRBV7-2; CDR3: CASSLGAGQVFSPLHF
J: TRBJ2-5; D: TRBD1; length: 14; V: TRBV14; CDR3: CASSARQGGETQYF
J: TRBJ2-5; D: TRBD1; length: 12; V: TRBV19; CDR3: CASRGQQETQYF
J: TRBJ1-1; D: -; length: 12; V: TRBV29-1; CDR3: CSVRGLNTEAFF
J: TRBJ1-2; D: TRBD1; length: 15; V: TRBV4-3; CDR3: CASSQVDRGGYGYTF
J: TRBJ2-7; D: -; length: 15; V: TRBV27; CDR3: CASSNDGGGHYEQYF
J: TRBJ2-7; D: TRBD2; length: 15; V: TRBV2; CDR3: CASSEVGAEREMKYF
J: TRBJ1-3; D: -; length: 15; V: TRBV5-1; CDR3: CASSLALGYGNTIYF
J: TRBJ2-3; D: -; length: 14; V: TRBV29-1; CDR3: CSVEDPGRGNTQYF
J: TRBJ1-2; D: -; length: 13; V: TRBV19; CDR3: CASSRSARLGYTF
J: TRBJ2-2; D: -; length: 14; V: TRBV7-3; CDR3: CASRTGGLAGELFF
J: TRBJ2-2; D: -; length: 12; V: TRBV23-1; CDR3: CAPGLNTGELFF
J: TRBJ2-7; D: -; length: 13; V: TRBV5-5; CDR3: CASRPLQGYEQYF
J: TRBJ1-2; D: -; length: 16; V: TRBV27; CDR3: CASSSQTGTSGYGYTF
J: TRBJ2-3; D: TRBD2; length: 14; V: TRBV9; CDR3: CASSTSGGTDTQYF
J: TRBJ1-1; D: TRBD1; length: 13; V: TRBV30; CDR3: CAWSLQGLLEAFF
J: TRBJ2-5; D: TRBD2; length: 14; V: TRBV5-1; CDR3: CASSLTSGIKTQYF
J: TRBJ2-7; D: TRBD2; length: 15; V: TRBV6-5; CDR3: CASSRLAGLSYEQYF
J: TRBJ2-2; D: TRBD2; length: 16; V: TRBV30; CDR3: CAWRFSGRVYTGELFF
J: TRBJ2-2; D: TRBD2; length: 16; V: TRBV4-1; CDR3: CASSQVPGTRVGELFF
J: TRBJ1-5; D: -; length: 15; V: TRBV27; CDR3: CASSSLGERNQPQHF
J: TRBJ1-1; D: -; length: 14; V: TRBV5-6; CDR3: CASSLIQGDTEAFF
J: TRBJ1-5; D: -; length: 15; V: TRBV29-1; CDR3: CSVGGSRTVLRPQHF
J: TRBJ2-7; D: TRBD2; length: 16; V: TRBV2; CDR3: CASSREGRPSYYEQYF
J: TRBJ2-7; D: -; length: 12; V: TRBV27; CDR3: CASSLLPSEQYF
J: TRBJ2-1; D: TRBD2; length: 15; V: TRBV5-1; CDR3: CASSSVTGGPVEQFF
J: TRBJ1-4; D: TRBD1; length: 15; V: TRBV6-1; CDR3: CASRPRGQGNEKLFF
J: TRBJ1-1; D: TRBD1; length: 14; V: TRBV7-3; CDR3: CASVRDRGRTEAFF
J: TRBJ1-3; D: TRBD1; length: 15; V: TRBV5-6; CDR3: CASSRDRGSGNTIYF
J: TRBJ1-1; D: -; length: 15; V: TRBV27; CDR3: CASKSRGARNTEAFF
J: TRBJ2-7; D: TRBD1; length: 19; V: TRBV19; CDR3: CASSAGTGDWRGPRYEQYF